These 8 T cell receptor beta chains share one sample of origin, sequenced in a study of ipilimumab plus nivolumab after autologous stem cell transplantation. Measured with immunoSEQ multiplex PCR; TCRdb has only the in-frame clones, and not every one. The sample includes approximately 80,000 clones, approximately 86% of them seen just once. The material sequenced was PBMCs, taken in a trial of ipilimumab plus nivolumab as post-transplant consolidation. The receptors here all came from a male donor with diffuse large B-cell lymphoma.

J is TRBJ2-1 and V is TRBV30, with 9 bases identical to TRBD1. Germline-derived CDR1 and CDR2 are GTSNPN and SVGIG (reference sequence). CDR3 length: 10 residues. V was pared by 8 bases and J by 9 bases, with 2 bases of the junction left unmatched. The CDR3 coding sequence is TGTGCCGGGACAGGGATTGAGCAGTTCTTC. Translation: CAGTGIEQFF.

The gene calls are TRBV7-9 and TRBJ2-7; D could derive from TRBD1 or TRBD2 (5 bases each). Trimming took off 8 bases at V and 4 bases at J, with 24 bases between the two ends. CDR1 is SEHNR, CDR2 FQNEAQ, per germline (reference sequence). The CDR3 covers 16 residues. This chain's CDR3 is CASATIRDRTGYEQYF. The DNA for the CDR3 is TGTGCCAGCGCCACTATCCGGGACCGGACCGGGTACGAGCAGTACTTC.

This CDR3 reads CASSPNSGGAQETQYF. The CDR3 nucleotides are TGTGCCAGCTCACCAAATAGCGGGGGGGCCCAAGAGACCCAGTACTTC. This sequence joins TRBV18 and TRBJ2-5, with 11 bases fitting TRBD2. The junction had 3 bases not matched to a gene; V was cut back by 2 bases and J by 1 base. This CDR3 has 16 amino acids. Germline CDR1 KGHSH, CDR2 LQKENI.

The V gene is TRBV7-2, the J gene TRBJ2-7, with 8 nucleotides matching TRBD1. This CDR3 contains 17 residues. From germline, CDR1 is SGHTA and CDR2 FQGNSA. Unmatched junction bases numbered 14, after V lost 1 base and J lost 6 bases. This chain's CDR3 is CASSLESGGGRLGEQYF. The CDR3 coding sequence is TGTGCCAGCAGCTTAGAGTCAGGGGGCGGTAGGCTGGGCGAGCAGTACTTC.

V and J are TRBV4-1 and TRBJ2-4; TRBD2 aligns across 10 bases. V gave up 3 bases and J gave up 3 bases; unmatched junction bases: 8. The CDR3 has 17 residues. Germline V gives CDR1 MGHRA, CDR2 YSYEKL. CDR3 nucleotide sequence: TGCGCCAGCAGCCAGTTCAGCGGGGGGGCCGACAAAAACATTCAGTACTTC. Protein sequence: CASSQFSGGADKNIQYF.

The CDR3 DNA reads as TGTGCCAGTAGTGGGGCGGGGGGCACCTACGAGCAGTACTTC. It translates to CASSGAGGTYEQYF. The chain joins TRBV19 to TRBJ2-7, with 8 bases lining up with TRBD2. The CDR3 totals 14 residues. Germline V CDR1 and CDR2: LNHDA, SQIVND (reference sequence). With V trimmed by 5 bases and J by 2 bases, 5 bases remained unmatched.

The chain employs TRBV6-5 and TRBJ2-7; no clear D gene. CDR3 size: 16 residues. From germline, CDR1 is MNHEY and CDR2 SVGAGI. Trimming took off 0 bases at V and 0 bases at J, with 12 bases between the two ends. The CDR3: CASSYSRSRYSYEQYF. CDR3 DNA: TGTGCCAGCAGTTACTCGAGGAGTAGGTACTCCTACGAGCAGTACTTC.

V usage is TRBV19 and J usage is TRBJ2-5, with D possibly matching TRBD2 (11 bases). Germline V CDR1 and CDR2: LNHDA, SQIVND (reference sequence). The V end was cut by 4 bases, the J end by 5 bases, with 26 bases between. This CDR3 has 18 residues. CDR3 in DNA: TGTGCCAGTAGTAGACCGGGACAGGGGAGACTAGCGGGGGAGACCCAGTACTTC. Protein sequence: CASSRPGQGRLAGETQYF.